A single sample is the source of the 9 T cell receptor beta chains below, sequenced in a study of cytomegalovirus exposure and HLA in healthy donors. Use of 60 Vbeta and 13 Jbeta primers characterized the PCR. Produced via immunoSEQ multiplex PCR; TCRdb's table is partial and in-frame only. This table holds about 210,000 clones, approximately 90% found once. Sequences were obtained from PBMCs. These TCRs come from a boy aged 2-9 years in good health and CMV-seronegative.

This clone has a handful of counts. This chain uses TRBV18 with TRBJ2-3, with a possible D match to TRBD2 (5 bases). CDR3 length: 15 residues. From germline, CDR1 is KGHSH and CDR2 LQKENI. V dropped 4 bases and J dropped 0 bases, with 11 bases sitting between them. CDR3 sequence reads: CASSLGEVSTDTQYF. The CDR3 DNA is TGTGCCAGCTCACTCGGGGAAGTAAGCACAGATACGCAGTATTTT.

The V call is TRBV5-1, the J call TRBJ1-2; the D gene is possibly TRBD1 (6 bases). In germline, CDR1 is SGHRS, CDR2 YFSETQ. CDR3 length: 15 residues. Trimming removed 4 bases at V and 6 bases at J, with 19 bases between. This CDR3 is CASSVSGRGEDGYTF. The CDR3, as DNA: TGCGCCAGCAGCGTGTCTGGCAGGGGAGAGGATGGCTACACCTTC.

Only one count was recorded for this clone. The V call is TRBV5-3, the J call TRBJ2-7, with D maybe TRBD1 (6 bases). TRBV5-3 belongs to the ORF category, with a function that is uncertain. The CDR3 contains 17 residues. V was clipped by 2 bases and J by 2 bases, with 20 bases between them. Here the CDR3 DNA reads TGTGCCAGAAGCTTACTCCCGGGACAAATCCCGACCTACGAGCAGTACTTC. This codes for CARSLLPGQIPTYEQYF.

The CDR3 reads CASSPVSGGGTDTQYF. For the CDR3, the DNA is TGTGCCAGCAGCCCAGTGTCGGGAGGAGGGACAGATACGCAGTATTTT. This sequence joins TRBV13 and TRBJ2-3; 7 bases match TRBD2. Germline CDR1 and CDR2: PRHDT and FYEKMQ (reference sequence). The CDR3 consists of 16 residues. V lost 5 bases to trimming and J lost 3 bases; unmatched junction nucleotides: 11.

J is TRBJ2-5 and V is TRBV6-5; TRBD1 matches at 12 bases. Germline CDR1 and CDR2: MNHEY and SVGAGI. The CDR3 totals 14 residues. V trimming: 9 bases; J trimming: 6 bases; junction bases outside the gene matches: 8. The CDR3 DNA sequence: TGTGCCAGTACCGGGACAGGGGGCGCAAAGACCCAGTACTTC. Protein product: CASTGTGGAKTQYF.

V is TRBV10-3 and J is TRBJ2-5; possible D gene TRBD2, 5 bases. The assigned J gene may be wrong: the sequence end matches TRBJ2-7 better. This CDR3 has 12 residues. Germline assignment: CDR1 ENHRY and CDR2 SYGVKD. CDR3 sequence (DNA): TGTGCCATCAGTTCGGGATCCTACGAGCAGTACTTC. Its translation is CAISSGSYEQYF.

The gene calls are TRBV20-1 and TRBJ1-1; D is unclear. Trimming left V 3 bases short and J 5 bases short, with 7 bases between. This CDR3 contains 11 residues. Per the germline V gene, CDR1 is DFQATT and CDR2 is SNEGSKA (reference sequence). The DNA for the CDR3 is TGCAGTGCTAGCGGAGGGACTGAAGCTTTCTTT. Residues: CSASGGTEAFF.

This clone was detected only a few times. The chain recombines TRBV6-1 with TRBJ1-5; perhaps TRBD1 as D (5 bases). Germline loops: CDR1 MNHNS, CDR2 SASEGT. This CDR3 has 14 residues. V lost 5 bases to trimming and J lost 4 bases, with 12 bases between them. CDR3 sequence reads: CASSLGGWNQPQHF. As DNA, the CDR3 is TGTGCCAGCAGTTTGGGGGGATGGAATCAGCCCCAGCATTTT.

The V and J genes are TRBV5-4 and TRBJ2-7, with a possible D match to TRBD1 (5 bases). Trimming left V 0 bases short and J 1 base short, with 11 bases between. Germline V lookup: CDR1 SGHNT, CDR2 YYREEE (reference sequence). The CDR3 loop spans 15 amino acids. Here the CDR3 reads CASSLDGHPSYEQYF. The CDR3 DNA reads TGTGCCAGCAGCTTGGACGGACACCCGTCCTACGAGCAGTACTTC.